Listed here are 27 T cell receptor beta chains from one sample, sequenced in a study of OX40 agonist ivuxolimab in advanced cancers. Data came from immunoSEQ multiplex PCR; TCRdb stores just in-frame clones and leaves some out. The table lists some 130,000 clones, 80% to 90% of them singletons, with around 0.55% in the top ten. This material consisted of CD4+ or CD8+ T cells sorted from blood, taken in a trial of the OX40 agonist ivuxolimab. All receptors derive from an adult with an advanced solid tumor such as melanoma, head and neck, liver or kidney cancer.

The CDR3 sequence is CASSYTGLVSNEQFF. CDR3 coding DNA: TGTGCCAGCAGTTACACGGGACTAGTTAGCAATGAGCAGTTCTTC. The chain has TRBV6-5 and TRBJ2-1; 8 bases align to TRBD2. Germline CDR1 is MNHEY and CDR2 is SVGAGI. The CDR3 spans 15 residues. V lost 2 bases, J lost 6 bases, and 6 bases stayed unmatched.

The chain recombines TRBV7-6 with TRBJ2-7; 7 bases match TRBD2. The CDR3 consists of 13 residues. Germline V gene sequence: CDR1 SGHVS, CDR2 FNYEAQ. Losses at the gene ends were 5 bases for V and 2 bases for J; bases not matched to a gene: 3. The CDR3 DNA reads TGTGCCAGCAGCAGGGAGGGCCCCTACGAGCAGTACTTC. Residues: CASSREGPYEQYF.

The chain carries TRBV27 and TRBJ2-7; the match to TRBD1 covers 7 bases. The trim removed 6 bases at V and 2 bases at J, leaving 4 bases unmatched. Looked up from germline, CDR1 is MNHEY and CDR2 is SMNVEV (reference sequence). The CDR3 contains 13 residues. In DNA, the CDR3 is TGTGCCAGCAGAGGAACAGGGGCCTACGAGCAGTACTTC. It translates to CASRGTGAYEQYF.

The rearrangement joins TRBV12-5 to TRBJ1-1, with a possible D match to TRBD1 (5 bases). The CDR3 is 13 amino acids. Germline CDR1 is LGHNT and CDR2 is FRNRAP. Deletions cut 2 bases from V and 4 bases from J, with 8 bases between. The CDR3 DNA sequence: TGTGCTAGTGGTTTGTCTCAGGGCACTGAAGCTTTCTTT. It is translated as CASGLSQGTEAFF.

The V call is TRBV19, the J call TRBJ2-2; D assignment may be TRBD1 or TRBD2 (6 bases each). The germline V gene encodes CDR1 LNHDA and CDR2 SQIVND (reference sequence). V was trimmed by 4 bases and J by 0 bases, leaving 12 bases between them. The CDR3 extends over 16 amino acids. CDR3 amino acids: CASSKWGASNTGELFF. The CDR3 nucleotides are TGTGCCAGTAGTAAATGGGGGGCCTCGAACACCGGGGAGCTGTTTTTT.

The V call is TRBV7-9, the J call TRBJ2-7, with D possibly TRBD1 on 6 matching bases. The germline V gene encodes CDR1 SEHNR and CDR2 FQNEAQ (reference sequence). Trimming removed 5 bases from V and 6 bases from J, with 11 bases in between. The CDR3 runs to 12 residues. The chain's CDR3 is CASSPQGSEQYF. The CDR3 DNA is TGTGCCAGCAGCCCACAGGGATCCGAGCAGTACTTC.

The rearrangement joins TRBV21-1 to TRBJ1-3; TRBD1 is the table's D call, not checked against the DNA. TRBV21-1 is termed a pseudogene. CDR3 size: 17 residues. The DNA of the CDR3 is TGTGCCAGCAGCTCCCTCCGGGACAGGGGGCCTGGAAACACCATATATTTT. It translates to CASSSLRDRGPGNTIYF.

The J gene is TRBJ1-1, the V gene TRBV15, with TRBD1 identical over 10 bases. This CDR3 spans 18 amino acids. CDR1 LNHNV and CDR2 YYDKDF come from the germline V gene (reference sequence). J lost 1 base, V lost 0 bases, and 8 bases had no gene match. The CDR3 loop reads CATSRDRQGARTNTEAFF. CDR3 nucleotide sequence: TGTGCCACCAGCAGAGATAGACAGGGGGCGCGAACGAACACTGAAGCTTTCTTT.

This clone was observed a handful of times. The chain is built from TRBV5-6 and TRBJ1-6, with D possibly matching TRBD1 (5 bases). There are 13 residues in the CDR3. The germline V gene encodes CDR1 SGHDT and CDR2 YYEEEE. V was cut by 6 bases and J by 7 bases, with 11 bases left in between. The CDR3 nucleotides read TGTGCCAGCATGGGGCAGTGGAATTCACCCCTCCACTTT. Protein: CASMGQWNSPLHF.

The V gene is TRBV7-8, the J gene TRBJ1-1, with D uncertain. Germline values: CDR1 SGHVS, CDR2 FQNEAQ. The CDR3 consists of 11 residues. Trimming took 1 base from V and 8 from J, leaving 5 bases between them. CDR3 in amino acids: CASSLGWEAFF. In DNA form, the CDR3 reads TGTGCCAGCAGCTTAGGGTGGGAAGCTTTCTTT. The full variable domain, in which reference TRBV7-8 and TRBJ1-1 provide the parts outside the CDR3, is GAGVSQSPRYKVAKRGQDVALRCDPISGHVSLFWYQQALGQGPEFLTYFQNEAQLDKSGLPSDRFFAERPEGSVSTLKIQRTQQEDSAVYLCASSLGWEAFFGQGTRLTVV.

This sequence joins TRBV2 and TRBJ1-6, with unresolved D. The V gene's germline CDR1 is SNHLY and CDR2 FYNNEI. V lost 7 bases and J lost 7, with 11 bases in between. The CDR3 is made up of 13 amino acids. In DNA form, the CDR3 reads TGTGCCAGCACGGTGGGTCCCAATTCACCCCTCCACTTT. Translation: CASTVGPNSPLHF.

This sequence joins TRBV18 and TRBJ2-5; TRBD1 agrees at 12 bases. The CDR3 has 16 amino acids. Germline lookup yields CDR1 KGHSH and CDR2 LQKENI. J gave up 5 bases and V 3 bases, and 7 bases lay outside the gene matches. The CDR3 sequence: CASSPRGTGGLETQYF. The CDR3 DNA is TGTGCCAGCTCACCGAGAGGGACAGGGGGCTTGGAGACCCAGTACTTC. Based on the CDR3 plus reference TRBV18 and TRBJ2-5, the full variable domain is NAGVMQNPRHLVRRRGQEARLRCSPMKGHSHVYWYRQLPEEGLKFMVYLQKENIIDESGMPKERFSAEFPKEGPSILRIQQVVRGDSAAYFCASSPRGTGGLETQYFGPGTRLLVL.

V and J are TRBV7-9 and TRBJ2-3; D unresolved. Trimming took off 5 bases at V and 2 bases at J, with 17 bases between the two ends. Germline CDR1 SEHNR, CDR2 FQNEAQ (reference sequence). The CDR3 contains 16 residues. The CDR3 sequence is CASSPVDKAPTDTQYF. CDR3 in DNA: TGTGCCAGCAGCCCGGTCGACAAGGCCCCCACAGATACGCAGTATTTT.

A remark on this clone: At one end, the junction sequence differs from germline, possibly due to a read error. The chain recombines TRBV7-2 with TRBJ2-7; 13 positions match TRBD2. Germline V gives CDR1 SGHTA, CDR2 FQGNSA. This CDR3 is 12 amino acids long. The CDR3 DNA follows: TGTGCCAGCAGCTTATCGGGACTAGCGGGAATCTTC. This codes for CASSLSGLAGIF.

This chain joins TRBV9 and TRBJ1-1; no reliable D call. This CDR3 is 14 amino acids long. The V and J ends lost 4 bases and 4 bases respectively, with 14 bases between them. Germline-derived CDR1 and CDR2 are SGDLS and YYNGEE. The CDR3 spells CASSSQAGITEAFF. CDR3 in DNA: TGTGCCAGCAGCTCTCAAGCGGGGATCACTGAAGCTTTCTTT.

Details on this clone: One end of the junction fails to match germline, which may point to a read error. Here the CDR3 DNA reads TGTGCTAGCAGCTTAGGGTTGAGCTCCTACAATGAGCAGTTCTTC. Translated: CASSLGLSSYNEQFF. The chain combines TRBV7-7 with TRBJ2-1; D not resolved. Germline V lookup: CDR1 SSHAT, CDR2 FNYEAQ (reference sequence). The CDR3 runs 15 residues. Based on the CDR3 plus reference TRBV7-7 and TRBJ2-1, the full variable domain is GAGVSQSPRYKVTKRGQDVTLRCDPISSHATLYWYQQALGQGPEFLTYFNYEAQPDKSGLPSDRFSAERPEGSISTLTIQRTEQRDSAMYRCASSLGLSSYNEQFFGPGTRLTVL.

As DNA, the CDR3 is TGTGCCAGCAGCGGCCGCGGGGGTCCCCTTAATGAGCAGTTCTTC. Residues: CASSGRGGPLNEQFF. The rearrangement joins TRBV9 to TRBJ2-1; 7 nucleotides line up with TRBD2. The V gene end was trimmed by 3 bases and the J gene end by 7 bases; junction bases not matched to a gene: 10. The CDR3 contains 15 residues. Germline CDR1 and CDR2: SGDLS and YYNGEE.

The J gene is TRBJ2-7, the V gene TRBV11-2; 8 bases are a match to TRBD1. The V gene end was trimmed by 4 bases and the J gene end by 3 bases; junction bases not matched to a gene: 5. This CDR3 contains 14 residues. Germline values: CDR1 SGHAT, CDR2 FQNNGV. The CDR3 spells CASSSPGGFYEQYF. CDR3 nucleotides: TGTGCCAGCAGCTCCCCAGGGGGCTTCTACGAGCAGTACTTC.

J is TRBJ2-4 and V is TRBV6-5; D not resolved. The CDR3 extends over 15 amino acids. The germline V gene has CDR1 MNHEY and CDR2 SVGAGI. The V gene lost 0 bases and the J gene lost 0 bases, with 6 bases spanning the gap. The CDR3 loop reads CASSYSVLAKNIQYF. In DNA, the CDR3 is TGTGCCAGCAGTTACTCGGTACTAGCCAAAAACATTCAGTACTTC.

V and J are TRBV6-5 and TRBJ1-1, with TRBD1 as a possible D gene (5 bases). Trimming took off 0 bases at V and 1 base at J, with 9 bases between the two ends. From germline, CDR1 is MNHEY and CDR2 SVGAGI. CDR3 length: 15 residues. CDR3 sequence reads: CASSYSGGRNTEAFF. DNA for the CDR3: TGTGCCAGCAGTTACTCCGGGGGGAGGAACACTGAAGCTTTCTTT.

V usage is TRBV4-3 and J usage is TRBJ2-1; TRBD1 aligns across 7 bases. The germline V gene encodes CDR1 LGHNA and CDR2 YSLEER. The CDR3 length is 15 residues. V dropped 4 bases and J dropped 4; count of bases not matched to a gene: 7. The CDR3 protein is CASSPRGDSYNEQFF. As DNA, the CDR3 is TGCGCCAGCAGCCCCCGAGGGGACAGTTACAATGAGCAGTTCTTC.

The chain has TRBV5-6 and TRBJ1-6; D gene ambiguous. Trimming took 3 bases from V and 6 from J, leaving 13 bases between them. Per germline, CDR1 SGHDT and CDR2 YYEEEE. This CDR3 has 15 amino acids. The CDR3 sequence: CASSSRGRPNSPLHF. The CDR3 DNA sequence: TGTGCCAGCAGCTCCCGGGGAAGGCCTAATTCACCCCTCCACTTT.

The chain employs TRBV30 and TRBJ1-4; 11 bases map to TRBD1. CDR1 is GTSNPN, CDR2 SVGIG, per germline (reference sequence). V shed 6 bases, J shed 8 bases, and the junction held 2 bases outside the gene matches. The CDR3 has 12 amino acids. This CDR3 reads CACGQGAEKLFF. CDR3 sequence (DNA): TGTGCCTGCGGACAGGGGGCGGAAAAACTGTTTTTT. Combining the CDR3 with reference TRBV30 and TRBJ1-4 gives the whole variable domain SQTIHQWPATLVQPVGSPLSLECTVEGTSNPNLYWYRQAAGRGLQLLFYSVGIGQISSEVPQNLSASRPQDRQFILSSKKLLLSDSGFYLCACGQGAEKLFFGSGTQLSVL.

The V call is TRBV6-5, the J call TRBJ1-1; 7 bases match TRBD1. Germline V gene data show CDR1 as MNHEY and CDR2 as SVGAGI. The CDR3 length is 14 residues. V lost 2 bases to trimming and J lost 5 bases; unmatched junction nucleotides: 5. Here the CDR3 DNA reads TGTGCCAGCAGTTACGAGGGGGCGGCAACTGAAGCTTTCTTT. Translation: CASSYEGAATEAFF.

The V and J genes are TRBV11-1 and TRBJ1-6; 8 bases are shared with TRBD1. CDR3 length equals 16 residues. The V gene's germline CDR1 is SGHAT and CDR2 FQDESV (reference sequence). J was trimmed by 6 bases and V by 6 bases; bases with no gene match: 10. The CDR3 spells CASSSTQGGINSPLHF. The CDR3 DNA reads TGTGCCAGCAGTTCAACACAGGGGGGGATTAATTCACCCCTCCACTTT.

The chain joins TRBV5-4 to TRBJ2-7; a weak D match, TRBD1 (6 bases). Germline V gene sequence: CDR1 SGHNT, CDR2 YYREEE (reference sequence). There are 13 residues in the CDR3. Trimming took off 4 bases at V and 3 bases at J, with 11 bases between the two ends. The CDR3 DNA follows: TGTGCCAGCAGCCCGGGACAAAGCTACGAGCAGTACTTC. Translating it yields CASSPGQSYEQYF.

This chain joins TRBV7-2 and TRBJ2-5; 7 nucleotides line up with TRBD2. This CDR3 has 16 residues. Germline V CDR1 and CDR2: SGHTA, FQGNSA. The V gene end was trimmed by 4 bases and the J gene end by 1 base; junction bases not matched to a gene: 9. CDR3 loop: CASSSRGGGAQETQYF. DNA of the CDR3: TGTGCCAGCAGCTCCCGGGGCGGGGGAGCCCAAGAGACCCAGTACTTC.